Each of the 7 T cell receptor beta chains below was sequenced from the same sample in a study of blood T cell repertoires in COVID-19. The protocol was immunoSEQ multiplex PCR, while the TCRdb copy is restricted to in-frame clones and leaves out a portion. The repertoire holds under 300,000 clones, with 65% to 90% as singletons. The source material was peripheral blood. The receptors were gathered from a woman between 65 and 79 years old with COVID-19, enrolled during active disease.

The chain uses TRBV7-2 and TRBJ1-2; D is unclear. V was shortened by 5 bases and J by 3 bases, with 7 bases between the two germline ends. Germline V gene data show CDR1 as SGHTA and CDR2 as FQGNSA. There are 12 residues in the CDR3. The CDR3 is CASSNRDYGYTF. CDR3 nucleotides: TGTGCCAGCAGCAACCGGGACTATGGCTACACCTTC. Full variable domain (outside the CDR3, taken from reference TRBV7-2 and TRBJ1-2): GAGVSQSPSNKVTEKGKDVELRCDPISGHTALYWYRQSLGQGLEFLIYFQGNSAPDKSGLPSDRFSAERTGGSVSTLTIQRTQQEDSAVYLCASSNRDYGYTFGSGTRLTVV.

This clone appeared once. CDR3 sequence: CASSFYPGSGTDTQYF. The CDR3 DNA follows: TGTGCCAGCAGTTTTTATCCTGGCAGTGGCACAGATACGCAGTATTTT. The chain employs TRBV28 and TRBJ2-3; D is ambiguous. V gave up 3 bases and J gave up 1 base, with 14 bases separating them. There are 16 residues in the CDR3. Per germline, CDR1 MDHEN and CDR2 SYDVKM.

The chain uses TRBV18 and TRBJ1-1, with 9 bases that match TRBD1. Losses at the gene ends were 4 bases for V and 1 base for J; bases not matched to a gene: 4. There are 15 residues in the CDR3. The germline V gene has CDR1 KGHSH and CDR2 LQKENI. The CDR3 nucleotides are TGTGCCAGCTCACGATGGACAGGGGAGAACACTGAAGCTTTCTTT. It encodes CASSRWTGENTEAFF.

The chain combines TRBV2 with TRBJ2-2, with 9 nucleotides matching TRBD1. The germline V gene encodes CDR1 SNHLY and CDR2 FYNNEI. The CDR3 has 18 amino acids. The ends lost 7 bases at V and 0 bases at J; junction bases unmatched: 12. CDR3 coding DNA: TGTGCCAGCACCCCGACCCCGGGACAGGGTACGAACACCGGGGAGCTGTTTTTT. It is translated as CASTPTPGQGTNTGELFF.

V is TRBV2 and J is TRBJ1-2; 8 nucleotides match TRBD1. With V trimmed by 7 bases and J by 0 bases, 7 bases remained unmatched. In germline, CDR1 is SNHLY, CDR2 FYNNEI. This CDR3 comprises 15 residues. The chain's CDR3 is CASTRQGQANYGYTF. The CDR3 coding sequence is TGTGCCAGCACAAGACAGGGGCAGGCTAACTATGGCTACACCTTC.

The CDR3 bases are TGCGCCAGCAGCCATGGGCTGGCCTACGAGCAGTACTTC. Encoded protein: CASSHGLAYEQYF. The chain combines TRBV4-3 with TRBJ2-7, with D unclear. The CDR3 sequence is 13 residues long. V was cut by 3 bases and J by 2 bases, with 8 bases left in between. Germline-derived CDR1 and CDR2 are LGHNA and YSLEER.

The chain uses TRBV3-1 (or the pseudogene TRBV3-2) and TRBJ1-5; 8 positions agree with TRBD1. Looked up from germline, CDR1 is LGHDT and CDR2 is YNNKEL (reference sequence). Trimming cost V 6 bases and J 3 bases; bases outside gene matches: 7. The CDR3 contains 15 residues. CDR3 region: CASSPGGANNQPQHF. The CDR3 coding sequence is TGTGCCAGCAGTCCAGGGGGCGCGAACAATCAGCCCCAGCATTTT.